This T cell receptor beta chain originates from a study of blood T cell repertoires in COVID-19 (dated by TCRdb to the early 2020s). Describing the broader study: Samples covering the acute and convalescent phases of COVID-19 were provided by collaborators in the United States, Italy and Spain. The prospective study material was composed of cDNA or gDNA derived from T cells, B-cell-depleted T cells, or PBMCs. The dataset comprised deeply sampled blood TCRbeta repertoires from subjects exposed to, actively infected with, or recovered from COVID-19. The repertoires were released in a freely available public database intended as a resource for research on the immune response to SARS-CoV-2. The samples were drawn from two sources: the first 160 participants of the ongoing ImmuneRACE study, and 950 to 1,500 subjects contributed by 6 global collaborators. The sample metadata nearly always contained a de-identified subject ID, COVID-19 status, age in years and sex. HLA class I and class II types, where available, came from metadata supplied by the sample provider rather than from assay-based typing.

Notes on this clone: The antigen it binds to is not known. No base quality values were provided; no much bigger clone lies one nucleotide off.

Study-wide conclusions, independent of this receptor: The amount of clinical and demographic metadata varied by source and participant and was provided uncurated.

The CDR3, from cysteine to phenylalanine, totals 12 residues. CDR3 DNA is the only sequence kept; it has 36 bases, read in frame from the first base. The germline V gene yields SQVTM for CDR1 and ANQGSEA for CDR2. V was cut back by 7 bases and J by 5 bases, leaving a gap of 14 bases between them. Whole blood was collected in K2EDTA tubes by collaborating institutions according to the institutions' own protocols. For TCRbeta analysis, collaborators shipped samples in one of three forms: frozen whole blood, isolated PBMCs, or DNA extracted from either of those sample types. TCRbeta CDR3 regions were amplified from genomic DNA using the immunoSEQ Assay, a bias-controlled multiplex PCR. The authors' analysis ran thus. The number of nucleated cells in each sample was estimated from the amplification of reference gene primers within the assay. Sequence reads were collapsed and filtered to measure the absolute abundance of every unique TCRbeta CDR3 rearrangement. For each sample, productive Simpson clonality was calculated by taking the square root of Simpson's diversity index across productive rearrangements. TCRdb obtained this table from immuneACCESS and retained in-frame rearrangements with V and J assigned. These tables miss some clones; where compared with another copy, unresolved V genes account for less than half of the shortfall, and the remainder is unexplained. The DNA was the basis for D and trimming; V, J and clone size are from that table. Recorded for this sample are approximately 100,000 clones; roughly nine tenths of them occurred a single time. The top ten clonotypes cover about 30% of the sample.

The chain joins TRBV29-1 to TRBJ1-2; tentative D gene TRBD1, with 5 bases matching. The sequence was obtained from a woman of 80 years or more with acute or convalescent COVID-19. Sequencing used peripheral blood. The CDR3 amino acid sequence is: CSARREGYGYTF. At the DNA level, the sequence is TGCAGCGCACGGAGGGAGGGGTATGGCTACACCTTC.